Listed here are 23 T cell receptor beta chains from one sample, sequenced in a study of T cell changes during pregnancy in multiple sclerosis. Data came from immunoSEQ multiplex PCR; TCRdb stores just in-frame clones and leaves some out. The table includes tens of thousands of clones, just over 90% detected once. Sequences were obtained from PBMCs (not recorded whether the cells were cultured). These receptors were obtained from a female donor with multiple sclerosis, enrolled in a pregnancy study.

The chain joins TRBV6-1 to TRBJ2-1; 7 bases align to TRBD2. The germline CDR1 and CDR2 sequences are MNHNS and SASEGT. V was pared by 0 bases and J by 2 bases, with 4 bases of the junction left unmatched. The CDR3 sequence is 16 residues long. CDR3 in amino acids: CASSEAGLDAYNEQFF. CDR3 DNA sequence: TGTGCCAGCAGTGAAGCAGGACTAGACGCCTACAATGAGCAGTTCTTC.

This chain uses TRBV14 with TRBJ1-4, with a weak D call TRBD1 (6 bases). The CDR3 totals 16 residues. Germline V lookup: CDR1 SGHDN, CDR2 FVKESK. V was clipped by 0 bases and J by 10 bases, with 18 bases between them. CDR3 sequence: CASSQDRDTQRGKLFF. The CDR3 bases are TGTGCCAGCAGCCAAGACCGGGACACTCAAAGGGGAAAACTGTTTTTT.

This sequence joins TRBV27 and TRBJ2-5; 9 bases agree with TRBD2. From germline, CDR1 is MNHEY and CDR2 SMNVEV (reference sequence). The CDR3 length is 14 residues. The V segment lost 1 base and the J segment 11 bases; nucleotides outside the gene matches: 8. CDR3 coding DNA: TGTGCCAGCAGTTTATTAGCGGGAGAAAATGAGCAGTACTTC. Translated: CASSLLAGENEQYF.

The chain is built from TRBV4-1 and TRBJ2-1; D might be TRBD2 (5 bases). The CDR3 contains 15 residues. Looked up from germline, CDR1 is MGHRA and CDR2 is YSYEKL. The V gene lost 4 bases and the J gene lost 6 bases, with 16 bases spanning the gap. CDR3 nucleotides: TGCGCCAGCAGCCTCCCCAGCGGAGCACGCAATGAGCAGTTCTTC. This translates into CASSLPSGARNEQFF.

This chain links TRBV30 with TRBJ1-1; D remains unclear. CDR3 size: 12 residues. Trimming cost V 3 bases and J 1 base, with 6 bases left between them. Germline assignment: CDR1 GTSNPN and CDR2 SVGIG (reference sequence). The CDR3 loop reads CAWSPPNTEAFF. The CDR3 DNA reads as TGTGCCTGGAGCCCCCCGAACACTGAAGCTTTCTTT. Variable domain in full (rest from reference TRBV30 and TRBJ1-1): SQTIHQWPATLVQPVGSPLSLECTVEGTSNPNLYWYRQAAGRGLQLLFYSVGIGQISSEVPQNLSASRPQDRQFILSSKKLLLSDSGFYLCAWSPPNTEAFFGQGTRLTVV.

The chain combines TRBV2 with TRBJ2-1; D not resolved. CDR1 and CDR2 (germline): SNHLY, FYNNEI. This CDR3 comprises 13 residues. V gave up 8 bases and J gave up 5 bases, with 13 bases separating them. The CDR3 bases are TGTGCCAGCCGACGTGGTGGAAACAATGAGCAGTTCTTC. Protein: CASRRGGNNEQFF.

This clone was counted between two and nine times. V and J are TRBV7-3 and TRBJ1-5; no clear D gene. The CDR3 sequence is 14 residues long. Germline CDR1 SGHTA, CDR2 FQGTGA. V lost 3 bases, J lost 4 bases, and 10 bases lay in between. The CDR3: CASSLGEGNQPQHF. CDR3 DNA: TGTGCCAGCAGCTTGGGAGAAGGGAATCAGCCCCAGCATTTT.

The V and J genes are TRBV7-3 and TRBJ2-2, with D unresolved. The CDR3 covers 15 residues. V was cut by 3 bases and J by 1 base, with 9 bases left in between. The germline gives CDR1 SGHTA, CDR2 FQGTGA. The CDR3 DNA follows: TGTGCCAGCAGCTTTGAACGGAGGAACACCGGGGAGCTGTTTTTT. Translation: CASSFERRNTGELFF.

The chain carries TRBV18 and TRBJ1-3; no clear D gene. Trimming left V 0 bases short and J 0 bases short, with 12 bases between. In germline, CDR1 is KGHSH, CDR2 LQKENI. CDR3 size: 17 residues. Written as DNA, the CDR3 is TGTGCCAGCTCACCACCGGGAGTCTACATCTCTGGAAACACCATATATTTT. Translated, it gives CASSPPGVYISGNTIYF.

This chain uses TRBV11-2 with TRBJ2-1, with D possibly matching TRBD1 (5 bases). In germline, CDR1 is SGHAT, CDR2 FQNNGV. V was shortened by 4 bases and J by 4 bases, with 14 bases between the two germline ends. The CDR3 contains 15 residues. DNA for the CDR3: TGTGCCAGCAGCTCTGTGACAGCGAAATACAATGAGCAGTTCTTC. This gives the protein CASSSVTAKYNEQFF.

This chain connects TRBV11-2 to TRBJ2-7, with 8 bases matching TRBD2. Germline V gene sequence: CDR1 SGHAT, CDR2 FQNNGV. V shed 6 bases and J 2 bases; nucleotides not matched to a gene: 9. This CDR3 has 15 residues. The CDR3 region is CASSFLAGTPYEQYF. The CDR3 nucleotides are TGTGCCAGCAGTTTTCTAGCGGGTACCCCCTACGAGCAGTACTTC.

The CDR3 DNA follows: TGTGCCAGCAGCTTGGGGACAGGGAGGACCTACAATGAGCAGTTCTTC. Protein sequence: CASSLGTGRTYNEQFF. The chain links TRBV5-6 to TRBJ2-1, with 8 bases fitting TRBD1. Trimming took 0 bases from V and 2 from J; bases not matched to a gene: 4. The CDR3 length is 16 residues. Germline loops: CDR1 SGHDT, CDR2 YYEEEE.

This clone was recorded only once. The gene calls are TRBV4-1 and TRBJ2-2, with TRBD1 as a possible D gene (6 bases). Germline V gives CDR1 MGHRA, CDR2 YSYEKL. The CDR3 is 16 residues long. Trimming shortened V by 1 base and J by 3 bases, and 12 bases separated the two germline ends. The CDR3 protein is CASSQVPGHDTGELFF. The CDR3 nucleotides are TGCGCCAGCAGCCAAGTACCGGGACATGACACCGGGGAGCTGTTTTTT.

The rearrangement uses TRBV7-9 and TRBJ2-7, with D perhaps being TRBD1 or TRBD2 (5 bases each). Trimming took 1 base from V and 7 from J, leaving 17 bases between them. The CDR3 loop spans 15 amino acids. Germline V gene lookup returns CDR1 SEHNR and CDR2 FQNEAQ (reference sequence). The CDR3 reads CASSLGQGGFREQYF. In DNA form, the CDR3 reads TGTGCCAGCAGCTTAGGCCAGGGCGGGTTTAGGGAGCAGTACTTC.

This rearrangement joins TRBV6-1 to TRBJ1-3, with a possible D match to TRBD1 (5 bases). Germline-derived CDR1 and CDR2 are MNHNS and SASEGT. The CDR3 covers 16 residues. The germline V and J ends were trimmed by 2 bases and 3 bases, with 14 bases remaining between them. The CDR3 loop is CASSEPGRGVGNTIYF. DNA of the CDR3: TGTGCCAGCAGTGAACCTGGTCGGGGCGTTGGAAACACCATATATTTT.

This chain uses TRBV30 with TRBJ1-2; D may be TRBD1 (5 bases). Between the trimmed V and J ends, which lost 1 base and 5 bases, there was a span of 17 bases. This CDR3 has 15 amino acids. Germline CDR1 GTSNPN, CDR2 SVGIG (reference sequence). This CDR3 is CAWSAGESGAYGYTF. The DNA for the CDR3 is TGTGCCTGGAGTGCGGGGGAGTCGGGAGCGTATGGCTACACCTTC.

CDR3 DNA: TGTGCCAGCGTAGGGGCTGTGGAAGGCTACTTC. Translating gives CASVGAVEGYF. The chain is built from TRBV2 and TRBJ2-5; a weak D match, TRBD1 (5 bases). Trimming cost V 8 bases and J 14 bases, with 18 bases left between them. The CDR3 runs 11 residues. Germline values: CDR1 SNHLY, CDR2 FYNNEI.

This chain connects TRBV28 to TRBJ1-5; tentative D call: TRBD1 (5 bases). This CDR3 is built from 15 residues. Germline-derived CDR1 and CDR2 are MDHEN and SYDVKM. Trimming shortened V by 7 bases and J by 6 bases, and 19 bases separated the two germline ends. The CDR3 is CASTLLTRGSQPQHF. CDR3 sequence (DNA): TGTGCCAGCACTCTCTTAACGCGGGGCAGTCAGCCCCAGCATTTT.

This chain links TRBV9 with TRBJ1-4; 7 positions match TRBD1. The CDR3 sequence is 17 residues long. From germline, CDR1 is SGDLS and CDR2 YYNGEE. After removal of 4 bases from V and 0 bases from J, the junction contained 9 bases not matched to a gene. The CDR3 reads CASSPDGTAPTNEKLFF. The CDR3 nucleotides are TGTGCCAGCAGCCCAGACGGGACAGCCCCAACTAATGAAAAACTGTTTTTT.

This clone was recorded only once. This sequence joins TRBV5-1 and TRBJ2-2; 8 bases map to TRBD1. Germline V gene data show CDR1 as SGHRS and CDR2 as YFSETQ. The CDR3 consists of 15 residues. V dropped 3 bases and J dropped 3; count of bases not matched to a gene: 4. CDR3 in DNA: TGCGCCAGCAGCTCGACAGGGGAGTACACCGGGGAGCTGTTTTTT. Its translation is CASSSTGEYTGELFF.

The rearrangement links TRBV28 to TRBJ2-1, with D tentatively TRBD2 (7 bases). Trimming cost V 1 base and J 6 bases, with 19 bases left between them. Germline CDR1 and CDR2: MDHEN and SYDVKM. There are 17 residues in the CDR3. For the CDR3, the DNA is TGTGCCAGCAGTTTATATGGGGGGGCCCGGATCGGCAATGAGCAGTTCTTC. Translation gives CASSLYGGARIGNEQFF.

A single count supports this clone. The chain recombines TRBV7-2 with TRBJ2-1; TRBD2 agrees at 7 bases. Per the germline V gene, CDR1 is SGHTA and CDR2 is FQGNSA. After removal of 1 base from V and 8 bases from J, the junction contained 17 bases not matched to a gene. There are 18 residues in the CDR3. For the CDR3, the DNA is TGTGCCAGCAGCTTAGGAGGACTAGGGGTGGCTGGGTCGGATGAGCAGTTCTTC. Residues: CASSLGGLGVAGSDEQFF. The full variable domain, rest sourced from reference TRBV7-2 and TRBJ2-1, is GAGVSQSPSNKVTEKGKDVELRCDPISGHTALYWYRQSLGQGLEFLIYFQGNSAPDKSGLPSDRFSAERTGGSVSTLTIQRTQQEDSAVYLCASSLGGLGVAGSDEQFFGPGTRLTVL.

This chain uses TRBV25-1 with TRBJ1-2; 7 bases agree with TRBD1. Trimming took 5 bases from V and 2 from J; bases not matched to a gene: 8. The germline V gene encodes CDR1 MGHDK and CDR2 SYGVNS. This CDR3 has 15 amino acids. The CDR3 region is CASSTSGQLNYGYTF. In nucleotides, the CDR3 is TGTGCCAGCAGTACCTCGGGACAGTTAAACTATGGCTACACCTTC.